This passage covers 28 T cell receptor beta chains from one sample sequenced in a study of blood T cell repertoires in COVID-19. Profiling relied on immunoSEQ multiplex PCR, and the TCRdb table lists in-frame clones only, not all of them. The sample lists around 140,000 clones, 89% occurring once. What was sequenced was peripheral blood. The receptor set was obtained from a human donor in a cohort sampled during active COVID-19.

CDR3 region: CASSPRTVPNTEAFF. In nucleotides, the CDR3 is TGTGCCAGCAGCCCGAGGACAGTTCCGAACACTGAAGCTTTCTTT. The chain employs TRBV9 and TRBJ1-1; D is possibly TRBD1 (6 bases). V was pared by 4 bases and J by 1 base, with 14 bases between. This CDR3 is 15 amino acids long. CDR1 SGDLS and CDR2 YYNGEE come from the germline V gene.

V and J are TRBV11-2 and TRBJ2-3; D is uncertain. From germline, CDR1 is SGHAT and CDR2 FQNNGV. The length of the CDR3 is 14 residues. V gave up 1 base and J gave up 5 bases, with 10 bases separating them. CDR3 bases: TGTGCCAGCAGCTTAGGCTGGTCAGTAGATACGCAGTATTTT. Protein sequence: CASSLGWSVDTQYF.

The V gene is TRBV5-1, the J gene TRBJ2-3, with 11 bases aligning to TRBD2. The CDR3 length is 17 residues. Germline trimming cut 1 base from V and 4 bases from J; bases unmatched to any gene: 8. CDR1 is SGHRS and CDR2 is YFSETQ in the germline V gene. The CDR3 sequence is CASSLNLAGGGSDTQYF. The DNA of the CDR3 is TGCGCCAGCAGCTTGAATCTAGCGGGGGGCGGGTCAGATACGCAGTATTTT.

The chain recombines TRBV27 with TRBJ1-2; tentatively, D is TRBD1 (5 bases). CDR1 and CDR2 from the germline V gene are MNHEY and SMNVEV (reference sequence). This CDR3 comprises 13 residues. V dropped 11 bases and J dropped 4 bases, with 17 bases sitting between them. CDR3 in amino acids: CASRGTGRYGYTF. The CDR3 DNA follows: TGTGCCTCGCGAGGAACAGGTCGCTATGGCTACACCTTC.

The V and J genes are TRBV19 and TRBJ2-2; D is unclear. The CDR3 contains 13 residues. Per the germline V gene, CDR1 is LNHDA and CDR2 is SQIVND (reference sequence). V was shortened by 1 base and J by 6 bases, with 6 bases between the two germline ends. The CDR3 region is CASSIVSSGELFF. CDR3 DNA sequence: TGTGCCAGTAGTATAGTAAGCTCCGGGGAGCTGTTTTTT.

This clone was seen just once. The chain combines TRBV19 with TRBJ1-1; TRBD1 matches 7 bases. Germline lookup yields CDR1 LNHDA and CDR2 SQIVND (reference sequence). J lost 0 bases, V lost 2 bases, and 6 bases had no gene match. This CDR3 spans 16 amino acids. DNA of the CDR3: TGTGCCAGTAGTATACCGGGACAGCTCATGAACACTGAAGCTTTCTTT. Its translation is CASSIPGQLMNTEAFF.

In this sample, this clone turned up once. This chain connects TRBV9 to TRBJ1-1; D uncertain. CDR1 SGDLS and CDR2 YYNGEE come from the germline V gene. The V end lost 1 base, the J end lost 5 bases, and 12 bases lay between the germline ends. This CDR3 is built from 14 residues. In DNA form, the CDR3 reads TGTGCCAGCAGCGTAACCCCATCGGGGACTGAAGCTTTCTTT. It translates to CASSVTPSGTEAFF.

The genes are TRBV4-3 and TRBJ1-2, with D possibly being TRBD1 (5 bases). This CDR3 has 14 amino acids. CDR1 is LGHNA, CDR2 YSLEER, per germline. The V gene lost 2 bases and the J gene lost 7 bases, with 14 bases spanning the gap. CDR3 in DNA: TGCGCCAGCAGCCAAACCGACAGTTGGGGTGGCTACACCTTC. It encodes CASSQTDSWGGYTF.

CDR3 region: CASSLDNSYEQYF. The DNA of the CDR3 is TGCGCCAGCAGCTTAGACAACTCCTACGAGCAGTACTTC. V gene TRBV5-1 combines with J gene TRBJ2-7; D not certain. V was shortened by 2 bases and J by 0 bases, with 6 bases between the two germline ends. This CDR3 has 13 residues. Germline CDR1 and CDR2: SGHRS and YFSETQ.

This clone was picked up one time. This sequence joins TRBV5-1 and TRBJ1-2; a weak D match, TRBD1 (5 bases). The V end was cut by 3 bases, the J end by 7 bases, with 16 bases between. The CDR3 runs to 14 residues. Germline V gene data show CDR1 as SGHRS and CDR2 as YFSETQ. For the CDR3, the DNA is TGCGCCAGCAGCTGGGCAGGGTCGCATAGTGGCTACACCTTC. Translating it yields CASSWAGSHSGYTF. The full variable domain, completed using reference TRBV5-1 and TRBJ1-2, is KAGVTQTPRYLIKTRGQQVTLSCSPISGHRSVSWYQQTPGQGLQFLFEYFSETQRNKGNFPGRFSGRQFSNSRSEMNVSTLELGDSALYLCASSWAGSHSGYTFGSGTRLTVV.

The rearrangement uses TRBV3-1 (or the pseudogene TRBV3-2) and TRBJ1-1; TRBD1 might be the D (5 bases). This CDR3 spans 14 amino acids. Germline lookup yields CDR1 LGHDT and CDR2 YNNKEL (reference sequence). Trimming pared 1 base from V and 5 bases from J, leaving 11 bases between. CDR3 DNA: TGTGCCAGCAGCCAAGTGGGGGGTTGGACTGAAGCTTTCTTT. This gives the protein CASSQVGGWTEAFF.

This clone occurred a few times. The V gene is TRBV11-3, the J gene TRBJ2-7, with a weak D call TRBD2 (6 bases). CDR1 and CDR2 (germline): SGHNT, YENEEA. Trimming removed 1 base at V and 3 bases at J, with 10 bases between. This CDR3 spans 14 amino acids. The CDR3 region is CASSLGNGGYEQYF. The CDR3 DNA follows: TGTGCCAGCAGCTTAGGGAACGGGGGCTACGAGCAGTACTTC.

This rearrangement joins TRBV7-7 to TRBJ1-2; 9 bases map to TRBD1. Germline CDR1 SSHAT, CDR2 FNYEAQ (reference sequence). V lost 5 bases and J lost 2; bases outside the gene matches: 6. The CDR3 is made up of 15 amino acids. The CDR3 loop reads CASSRRDRENYGYTF. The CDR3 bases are TGTGCCAGCAGCCGCCGGGACAGGGAGAACTATGGCTACACCTTC.

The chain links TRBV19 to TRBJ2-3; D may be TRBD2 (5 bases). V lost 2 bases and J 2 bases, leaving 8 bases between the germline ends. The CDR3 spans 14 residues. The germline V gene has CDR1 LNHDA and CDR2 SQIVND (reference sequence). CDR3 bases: TGTGCCAGTAGTATACCCGGGATCACAGATACGCAGTATTTT. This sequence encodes CASSIPGITDTQYF.

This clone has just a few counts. CDR3 sequence reads: CASNPTGPTDTQYF. The DNA of the CDR3 is TGTGCCAGCAATCCCACAGGGCCCACAGATACGCAGTATTTT. The chain has TRBV6-5 and TRBJ2-3; tentatively, D is TRBD1 (6 bases). The CDR3 sequence is 14 residues long. CDR1 is MNHEY, CDR2 SVGAGI, per germline. Trimming left V 7 bases short and J 2 bases short, with 13 bases between.

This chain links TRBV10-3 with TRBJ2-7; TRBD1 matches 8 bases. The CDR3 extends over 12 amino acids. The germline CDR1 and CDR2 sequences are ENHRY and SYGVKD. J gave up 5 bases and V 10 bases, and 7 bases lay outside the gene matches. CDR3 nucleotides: TGTGCCACCGGGGACAGGTCGAACGAGCAGTACTTC. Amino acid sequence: CATGDRSNEQYF.

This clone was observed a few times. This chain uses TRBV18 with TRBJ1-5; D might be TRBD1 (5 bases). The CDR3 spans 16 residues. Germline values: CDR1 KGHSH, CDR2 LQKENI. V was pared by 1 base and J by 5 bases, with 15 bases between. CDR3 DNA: TGTGCCAGCTCACCACAATCCAGGGCTGAGGATCAGCCCCAGCATTTT. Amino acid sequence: CASSPQSRAEDQPQHF.

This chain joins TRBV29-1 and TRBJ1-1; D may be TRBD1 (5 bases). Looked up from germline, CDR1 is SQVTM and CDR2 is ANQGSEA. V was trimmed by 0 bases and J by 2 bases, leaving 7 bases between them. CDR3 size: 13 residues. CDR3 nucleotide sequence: TGCAGCGTTGAAGAGGGGCTAAACACTGAAGCTTTCTTT. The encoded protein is CSVEEGLNTEAFF.

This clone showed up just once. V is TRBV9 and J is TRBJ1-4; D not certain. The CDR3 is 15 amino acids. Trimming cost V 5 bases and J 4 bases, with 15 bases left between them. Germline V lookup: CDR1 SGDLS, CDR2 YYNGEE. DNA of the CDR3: TGTGCCAGCAGTGCCCAGGCAGGCGATAATGAAAAACTGTTTTTT. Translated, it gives CASSAQAGDNEKLFF.

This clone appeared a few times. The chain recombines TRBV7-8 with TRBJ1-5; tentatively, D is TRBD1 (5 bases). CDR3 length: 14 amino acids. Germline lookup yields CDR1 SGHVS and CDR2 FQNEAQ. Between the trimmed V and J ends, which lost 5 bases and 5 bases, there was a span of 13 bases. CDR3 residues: CASSPRWGDQPQHF. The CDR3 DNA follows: TGTGCCAGCAGCCCCCGGTGGGGCGATCAGCCCCAGCATTTT.

CDR3 residues: CASSLGVSGGYTF. CDR3 DNA sequence: TGTGCCAGCAGCTTAGGTGTCAGTGGCGGCTACACCTTC. This rearrangement joins TRBV11-2 to TRBJ1-2; the D is unclear. The CDR3 spans 13 residues. Germline CDR1 and CDR2: SGHAT and FQNNGV. V shed 1 base and J shed 8 bases, with 11 bases lying between them.

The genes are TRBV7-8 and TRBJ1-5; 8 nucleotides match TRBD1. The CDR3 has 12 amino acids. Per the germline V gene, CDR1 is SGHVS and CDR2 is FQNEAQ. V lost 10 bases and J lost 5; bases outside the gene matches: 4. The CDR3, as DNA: TGTGCCACGGGACAGGATTATCAGCCCCAGCATTTT. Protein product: CATGQDYQPQHF.

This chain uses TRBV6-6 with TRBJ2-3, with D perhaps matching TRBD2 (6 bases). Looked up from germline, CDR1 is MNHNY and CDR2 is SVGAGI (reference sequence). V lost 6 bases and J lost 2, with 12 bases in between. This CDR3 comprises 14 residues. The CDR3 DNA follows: TGTGCCAGCAGCCCGGGACTTTTCACAGATACGCAGTATTTT. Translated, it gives CASSPGLFTDTQYF.

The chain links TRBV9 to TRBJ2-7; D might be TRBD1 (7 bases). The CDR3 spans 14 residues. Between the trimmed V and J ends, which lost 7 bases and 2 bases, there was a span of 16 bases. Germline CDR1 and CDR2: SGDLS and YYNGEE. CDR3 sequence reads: CASATGDSTYEQYF. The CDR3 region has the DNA TGTGCCAGCGCCACGGGGGACAGCACCTACGAGCAGTACTTC.

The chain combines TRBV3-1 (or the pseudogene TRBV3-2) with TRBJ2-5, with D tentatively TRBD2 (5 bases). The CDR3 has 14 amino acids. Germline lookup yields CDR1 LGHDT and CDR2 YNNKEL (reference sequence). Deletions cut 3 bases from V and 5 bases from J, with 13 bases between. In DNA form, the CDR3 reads TGTGCCAGCAGCCACGGGGTGCTAGGTGAGACCCAGTACTTC. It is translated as CASSHGVLGETQYF.

The DNA of the CDR3 is TGTGCCAGCAGCTGGGGTCGGGGGAACACTGAAGCTTTCTTT. It encodes CASSWGRGNTEAFF. V is TRBV5-6 and J is TRBJ1-1; D is unclear. V was shortened by 3 bases and J by 1 base, with 10 bases between the two germline ends. This CDR3 spans 14 amino acids. The germline V gene encodes CDR1 SGHDT and CDR2 YYEEEE.

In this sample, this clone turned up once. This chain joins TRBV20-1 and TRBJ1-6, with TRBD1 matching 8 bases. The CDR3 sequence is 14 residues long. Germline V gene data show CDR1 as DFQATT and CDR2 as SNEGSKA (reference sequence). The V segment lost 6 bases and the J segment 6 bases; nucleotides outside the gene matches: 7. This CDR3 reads CSASPGQVNSPLHF. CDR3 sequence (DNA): TGCAGTGCCAGTCCGGGACAGGTTAATTCACCCCTCCACTTT.

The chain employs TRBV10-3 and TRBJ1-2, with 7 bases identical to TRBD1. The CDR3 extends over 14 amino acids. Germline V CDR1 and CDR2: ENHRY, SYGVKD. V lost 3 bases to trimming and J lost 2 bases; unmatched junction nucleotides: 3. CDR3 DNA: TGTGCCATCAGTGACCCGACAGGGAACTATGGCTACACCTTC. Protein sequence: CAISDPTGNYGYTF.